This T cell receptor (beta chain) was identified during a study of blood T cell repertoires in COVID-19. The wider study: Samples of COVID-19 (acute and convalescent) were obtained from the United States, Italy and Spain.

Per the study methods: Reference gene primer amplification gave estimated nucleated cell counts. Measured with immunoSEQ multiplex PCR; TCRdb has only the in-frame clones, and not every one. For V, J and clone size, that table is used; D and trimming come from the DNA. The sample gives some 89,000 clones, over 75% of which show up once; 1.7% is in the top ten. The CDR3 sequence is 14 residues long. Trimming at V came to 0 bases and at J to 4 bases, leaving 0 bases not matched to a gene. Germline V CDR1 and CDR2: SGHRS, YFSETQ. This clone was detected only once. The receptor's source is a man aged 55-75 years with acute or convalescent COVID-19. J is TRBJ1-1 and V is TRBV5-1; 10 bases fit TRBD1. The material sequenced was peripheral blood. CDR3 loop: CASSLGDRGTEAFF. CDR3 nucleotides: TGCGCCAGCAGCTTGGGGGACAGGGGCACTGAAGCTTTCTTT.